These 14 T cell receptor beta chains came from one sample sequenced in a study of post-analysis software for immune sequencing data (dated by TCRdb to between 2015 and 2017). Results the study describes overall, beyond this receptor: Patients showed significantly higher frequencies than controls for several TRBV segments, among them TRBV5-6, TRBV5-1 and TRBV20-1.

Libraries were constructed by PCR. Sequenced on an Illumina HiSeq 2500. To reduce PCR and sequencing biases, unique molecular identifiers were built into the TCR beta cDNA libraries. TCRdb reprocessing: public reads trimmed at Q25 with fastp, clones called with MiXCR, in-frame beta chains kept. CDR3 protein sequences are deduplicated, and each keeps its most common genes and DNA. The sample includes about 190,000 distinct CDR3 sequences, with approximately 28% observed a single time. 3% to 4% of the sample belongs to the ten largest clones. Their antigens are not known. The sequencing sample was made of blood. These receptors all come from a girl under 18 with multiple sclerosis.

The V gene is TRBV20-1, the J gene TRBJ2-4; possible D gene TRBD1, 8 bases. Judging by the DNA end, TRBJ2-7 fits better; the J call may be wrong. Looked up from germline, CDR1 is DFQATT and CDR2 is SNEGSKA (reference sequence). The CDR3 is made up of 18 amino acids. CDR3: CSAGGWGQASPGGYEQYF. The CDR3 DNA sequence: TGCAGTGCCGGGGGGTGGGGACAGGCATCCCCTGGGGGCTACGAGCAGTACTTC.

The sample holds a few counts of this clonotype. V gene TRBV5-1 combines with J gene TRBJ1-1; D may be TRBD1 (6 bases). V was clipped by 1 base and J by 2 bases, with 15 bases between them. This CDR3 spans 16 amino acids. Germline-derived CDR1 and CDR2 are SGHRS and YFSETQ. The CDR3 sequence is CASSLTPGGLNTEAFF. DNA of the CDR3: TGCGCCAGCAGCTTGACACCGGGGGGCTTAAACACTGAAGCTTTCTTT.

A few counts support this clonotype. The chain uses TRBV14 and TRBJ1-2; maybe TRBD1 (5 bases). The CDR3 totals 16 residues. The germline CDR1 and CDR2 sequences are SGHDN and FVKESK. Trimming took 4 bases from V and 2 from J, leaving 17 bases between them. The DNA for the CDR3 is TGTGCCAGCAGCCCGGACCGCGGAGGGGCGAACTATGGCTACACCTTC. It specifies CASSPDRGGANYGYTF.

The count of this clonotype is one. V gene TRBV6-5 combines with J gene TRBJ1-2; 8 bases line up with TRBD1. Germline V lookup: CDR1 MNHEY, CDR2 SVGAGI. The CDR3 spans 15 residues. Unmatched junction bases numbered 9, after V lost 7 bases and J lost 2 bases. Here the CDR3 reads CASNQFDRGNYGYTF. CDR3 nucleotides: TGTGCCAGCAACCAATTTGACAGGGGAAACTATGGCTACACCTTC.

This clonotype showed up many times. The V and J genes are TRBV3-1 and TRBJ1-5, with no clear D. Per germline, CDR1 LGHDT and CDR2 YNNKEL (reference sequence). V shed 6 bases and J shed 0 bases, with 6 bases lying between them. This CDR3 is 13 amino acids long. The CDR3 loop reads CASSSNSNQPQHF. CDR3 DNA: TGTGCCAGCAGTTCCAATAGCAATCAGCCCCAGCATTTT. Looking up the rest from reference TRBV3-1 and TRBJ1-5 gives the full variable domain: DTAVSQTPKYLVTQMGNDKSIKCEQNLGHDTMYWYKQDSKKFLKIMFSYNNKELIINETVPNRFSPKSPDKAHLNLHINSLELGDSAVYFCASSSNSNQPQHFGDGTRLSIL.

For this clonotype: A much larger clonotype is one base distant, so this may be a read error. V and J are TRBV11-2 and TRBJ2-1; 9 nucleotides align to TRBD2. Germline loops: CDR1 SGHAT, CDR2 FQNNGV. This CDR3 contains 11 residues. V shed 5 bases and J 15 bases; nucleotides not matched to a gene: 5. In nucleotides, the CDR3 is TGTGCCAGCAGCCGCGGGAGGGGAAGGTTCTTC. It encodes CASSRGRGRFF.

The sample holds many counts of this clonotype. This chain uses TRBV5-6 with TRBJ2-1; 10 bases are shared with TRBD2. Germline V gene lookup returns CDR1 SGHDT and CDR2 YYEEEE. This CDR3 has 19 residues. Losses at the gene ends were 2 bases for V and 8 bases for J; bases not matched to a gene: 19. The CDR3 DNA reads TGTGCCAGCAGCTTCGACAGGGTTATGGGACTAGCGATCAGCCATGAGCAGTTCTTC. Translated, it gives CASSFDRVMGLAISHEQFF.

This chain links TRBV15 with TRBJ2-5; D could derive from TRBD1 or TRBD2 (5 bases each). V lost 2 bases, J lost 11 bases, and 21 bases lay in between. The CDR3 is made up of 15 amino acids. Per the germline V gene, CDR1 is LNHNV and CDR2 is YYDKDF (reference sequence). The CDR3: CATSRPKEGRPEQYF. Written as DNA, the CDR3 is TGTGCCACCAGCAGACCGAAAGAGGGACGCCCGGAGCAGTACTTC.

This clonotype came up a few times. This sequence may be a read error, since a much larger clone differs from it by one base. The gene calls are TRBV6-6 and TRBJ1-2; D is unresolved. CDR1 and CDR2 from the germline V gene are MNHNY and SVGAGI (reference sequence). CDR3 size: 10 residues. V lost 5 bases, J lost 3 bases, and 1 base lay in between. Here the CDR3 reads CASSDYGYTF. CDR3 DNA: TGTGCCAGCAGTGACTATGGCTACACCTTC.

This clonotype was detected a few times. The chain has TRBV5-1 and TRBJ1-1; tentative D call: TRBD1 (5 bases). CDR1 and CDR2 (germline): SGHRS, YFSETQ. V was cut by 0 bases and J by 3 bases, with 15 bases left in between. This CDR3 region has 16 residues. The CDR3 loop reads CASSLVKGAVDTEAFF. Here the CDR3 DNA reads TGCGCCAGCAGCTTGGTCAAAGGGGCAGTAGACACTGAAGCTTTCTTT.

On this clonotype: A much larger clonotype is one base distant, so this may be a read error. The chain couples TRBV7-9 to TRBJ2-6; 7 nucleotides match TRBD2. Germline V gives CDR1 SEHNR, CDR2 FQNEAQ (reference sequence). The CDR3 sequence is 16 residues long. In DNA form, the CDR3 reads TGTGCCAGCAGCTTCCGGGGGGTCGGTGGGGTCAACGTCCTGACTTTC. Residues: CASSFRGVGGVNVLTF.

This clonotype was counted ten times or more. J is TRBJ1-4 and V is TRBV6-5; no clear D gene. This CDR3 is built from 11 residues. V lost 4 bases to trimming and J lost 7 bases, with 4 bases between them. CDR1 and CDR2 (germline): MNHEY, SVGAGI. The CDR3 coding sequence is TGTGCCAGCAGTTTCGGTGAAAAACTGTTTTTT. Translating it yields CASSFGEKLFF.

This clonotype has only a few counts. The V and J genes are TRBV6-5 and TRBJ1-2; unclear D gene. Trimming removed 4 bases at V and 0 bases at J, with 6 bases between. CDR3 size: 13 residues. CDR1 is MNHEY and CDR2 is SVGAGI in the germline V gene. This chain's CDR3 is CASSFTANYGYTF. The DNA of the CDR3 is TGTGCCAGCAGTTTCACAGCTAACTATGGCTACACCTTC.

In its sample, this clonotype was seen many times. The germline gene is not matched at one end of the junction; a read error may be the cause. This chain joins TRBV7-2 and TRBJ2-7; 9 bases are a match to TRBD1. The CDR3 contains 14 residues. The V gene's germline CDR1 is SGHTA and CDR2 FQGNSA. The CDR3 bases are TGCGCCAGCAGCTTCGGGACAGGGTCCTACGAGCAGTACTTC. Translation gives CASSFGTGSYEQYF.